One sample yielded the 25 T cell receptor beta chains listed below, sequenced in a study of T cell responses to AZD1222 COVID-19 vaccine. TCRdb's copy holds only in-frame clones and misses some; the assay was immunoSEQ multiplex PCR. The sample records 150,000 to 200,000 clones, 90% to 95% being singletons. Sequenced here: peripheral blood, sampled on day 0 of AZD1222 vaccination. Source of these receptors: an adult in good health.

This clone has a single count. The V call is TRBV30, the J call TRBJ2-3; the match to TRBD1 covers 9 bases. The CDR3 runs to 13 residues. The germline gives CDR1 GTSNPN, CDR2 SVGIG (reference sequence). Trimming removed 4 bases from V and 7 bases from J; junction bases left unmatched: 6. CDR3 coding DNA: TGTGCCTGGAAACAGGGGGCTGGCTATACGCAGTATTTT. This sequence encodes CAWKQGAGYTQYF.

The V gene is TRBV4-2, the J gene TRBJ1-1; D gene ambiguous. V was pared by 0 bases and J by 0 bases, with 11 bases between. The CDR3 consists of 16 residues. The germline CDR1 and CDR2 sequences are LGHNA and YNFKEQ. This chain's CDR3 is CASSQEAGVLNTEAFF. The CDR3 DNA is TGTGCCAGCAGCCAAGAGGCCGGAGTTTTGAACACTGAAGCTTTCTTT.

This chain joins TRBV18 and TRBJ2-3, with D possibly being TRBD2 (5 bases). Trimming pared 0 bases from V and 2 bases from J, leaving 15 bases between. There are 17 residues in the CDR3. The germline CDR1 and CDR2 sequences are KGHSH and LQKENI. CDR3 sequence (DNA): TGTGCCAGCTCACCACCGGTATGGGAGAAACTCACAGATACGCAGTATTTT. Its protein product is CASSPPVWEKLTDTQYF.

The rearrangement uses TRBV12-3 or TRBV12-4 and TRBJ1-1; a weak D match, TRBD1 (5 bases). V lost 7 bases and J 11 bases, leaving 17 bases between the germline ends. This CDR3 is 12 amino acids long. DNA of the CDR3: TGTGCCAGCAATACCCTAGACAGAAGCGCTTTCTTT. The encoded protein is CASNTLDRSAFF.

This chain joins TRBV6-1 and TRBJ2-3; the match to TRBD2 covers 14 bases. The trim removed 3 bases at V and 5 bases at J, leaving 7 bases unmatched. The germline CDR1 and CDR2 sequences are MNHNS and SASEGT. CDR3 size: 17 residues. The CDR3 DNA sequence: TGTGCCAGCAGTGACGGGACTAGCGGGAGTGTTGGAGATACGCAGTATTTT. Translated: CASSDGTSGSVGDTQYF.

The chain has TRBV12-3 or TRBV12-4 and TRBJ1-1; no clear D. Trimming left V 10 bases short and J 8 bases short, with 14 bases between. The CDR3 has 11 amino acids. The CDR3: CATSLGSEAFF. The CDR3 region has the DNA TGTGCCACTTCTTTGGGATCCGAAGCTTTCTTT.

The chain combines TRBV3-1 (or the pseudogene TRBV3-2) with TRBJ1-2; D unresolved. Germline lookup yields CDR1 LGHDT and CDR2 YNNKEL (reference sequence). The CDR3 extends over 14 amino acids. V shed 4 bases and J shed 5 bases, with 14 bases lying between them. The CDR3 DNA sequence: TGTGCCAGCAGCCCTGGCGACCATCAATATGGCTACACCTTC. This codes for CASSPGDHQYGYTF.

The chain joins TRBV6-2 or TRBV6-3 to TRBJ2-1; TRBD1 agrees at 10 bases. CDR1 and CDR2 (germline): MNHEY, SVGEGT. This CDR3 has 16 residues. Trimming cost V 6 bases and J 0 bases; bases outside gene matches: 5. CDR3 bases: TGTGCCAGCAGCCCTAGGACAGGGGGCTCCTACAATGAGCAGTTCTTC. Translation: CASSPRTGGSYNEQFF.

The chain is built from TRBV7-3 and TRBJ2-1; 8 positions match TRBD2. The CDR3 is made up of 15 amino acids. V dropped 5 bases and J dropped 9; count of bases not matched to a gene: 12. Germline V CDR1 and CDR2: SGHTA, FQGTGA. The CDR3 region is CASSPTQAGASEQFF. Here the CDR3 DNA reads TGTGCCAGCAGCCCAACCCAAGCGGGAGCGTCTGAGCAGTTCTTC.

This chain uses TRBV14 with TRBJ1-4; D gene ambiguous. Germline CDR1 and CDR2: SGHDN and FVKESK. The V gene lost 3 bases and the J gene lost 0 bases, with 11 bases spanning the gap. There are 16 residues in the CDR3. CDR3 protein: CASSHPDRATNEKLFF. Written as DNA, the CDR3 is TGTGCCAGCAGCCACCCTGACCGTGCAACTAATGAAAAACTGTTTTTT.

This chain joins TRBV2 and TRBJ1-5; no definite D call. CDR3 length: 14 amino acids. The germline V gene has CDR1 SNHLY and CDR2 FYNNEI. V was clipped by 3 bases and J by 5 bases, with 11 bases between them. The CDR3 region is CASSEFGDHQPQHF. CDR3 bases: TGTGCCAGCAGTGAGTTCGGTGATCATCAGCCCCAGCATTTT.

CDR3: CASSLGGTPSYEQYF. The DNA for the CDR3 is TGCGCCAGCAGCTTGGGAGGGACACCCTCCTACGAGCAGTACTTC. This rearrangement joins TRBV5-1 to TRBJ2-7, with D perhaps matching TRBD1 (6 bases). This CDR3 has 15 residues. The germline V and J ends were trimmed by 0 bases and 0 bases, with 10 bases remaining between them. The germline V gene encodes CDR1 SGHRS and CDR2 YFSETQ.

The V call is TRBV4-1, the J call TRBJ2-7; D is perhaps TRBD1 (6 bases). V lost 2 bases and J 3 bases, leaving 20 bases between the germline ends. Germline V gives CDR1 MGHRA, CDR2 YSYEKL. The CDR3 spans 17 residues. The CDR3 sequence is CASSQSRTASTYYEQYF. The CDR3 nucleotides read TGCGCCAGCAGCCAAAGCAGGACAGCCTCCACCTACTACGAGCAGTACTTC.

The sample holds one count of this clone. This chain uses TRBV6-1 with TRBJ1-5; D is unresolved. CDR1 MNHNS and CDR2 SASEGT come from the germline V gene. V lost 0 bases to trimming and J lost 4 bases, with 19 bases between them. The CDR3 sequence is 18 residues long. The CDR3 loop reads CASSEAPWWEGRNQPQHF. Here the CDR3 DNA reads TGTGCCAGCAGTGAAGCCCCCTGGTGGGAGGGAAGAAATCAGCCCCAGCATTTT.

This chain connects TRBV7-2 to TRBJ2-7, with 9 bases matching TRBD1. After removal of 8 bases from V and 2 bases from J, the junction contained 10 bases not matched to a gene. This CDR3 has 15 amino acids. Germline V gives CDR1 SGHTA, CDR2 FQGNSA. The CDR3 is CASGSGQGSTYEQYF. Here the CDR3 DNA reads TGTGCCAGCGGAAGCGGACAGGGGTCGACCTACGAGCAGTACTTC.

The rearrangement links TRBV3-1 (or the pseudogene TRBV3-2) to TRBJ1-2; D perhaps matches TRBD1 (5 bases). This CDR3 has 16 residues. V lost 1 base and J 4 bases, leaving 16 bases between the germline ends. Per germline, CDR1 LGHDT and CDR2 YNNKEL (reference sequence). The DNA for the CDR3 is TGTGCCAGCAGCCAAGCGGGGCAGGGTGCGGTCTATGGCTACACCTTC. Amino acids: CASSQAGQGAVYGYTF.

The chain employs TRBV7-6 and TRBJ1-1, with TRBD1 as a possible D gene (5 bases). CDR1 and CDR2 (germline): SGHVS, FNYEAQ. The CDR3 spans 12 residues. Deletions cut 5 bases from V and 8 bases from J, with 12 bases between. Written as DNA, the CDR3 is TGTGCCAGCAGCCCGGGGGGGGACGAAGCTTTCTTT. Residues: CASSPGGDEAFF.

The chain is built from TRBV6-5 and TRBJ1-2; TRBD1 aligns across 8 bases. Germline CDR1 MNHEY, CDR2 SVGAGI. CDR3 length equals 14 residues. With 6 bases clipped from V and 8 bases from J, the junction kept 11 bases outside the gene matches. In DNA form, the CDR3 reads TGTGCCAGCAGCCCCGACAGGGGTTTCGGGGGCTACACCTTC. This codes for CASSPDRGFGGYTF.

The V gene is TRBV28, the J gene TRBJ2-1; 7 bases fit TRBD1. V dropped 6 bases and J dropped 5; count of bases not matched to a gene: 7. Germline CDR1 and CDR2: MDHEN and SYDVKM. The CDR3 is 14 amino acids. The CDR3 protein is CASSGPGQHNEQFF. In DNA, the CDR3 is TGTGCCAGCAGCGGCCCGGGACAGCACAATGAGCAGTTCTTC.

The gene calls are TRBV7-6 and TRBJ1-2, with TRBD1 as a possible D gene (6 bases). Germline V gene data show CDR1 as SGHVS and CDR2 as FNYEAQ. The CDR3 extends over 15 amino acids. The V and J ends lost 0 bases and 2 bases respectively, with 10 bases between them. The CDR3 loop is CASSLALTGNYGYTF. DNA of the CDR3: TGTGCCAGCAGCTTAGCCCTAACAGGGAACTATGGCTACACCTTC.

V is TRBV6-2 or TRBV6-3 and J is TRBJ2-1; 8 nucleotides line up with TRBD1. CDR3 length: 18 residues. CDR1 MNHEY and CDR2 SVGEGT come from the germline V gene. The trim removed 3 bases at V and 6 bases at J, leaving 16 bases unmatched. CDR3 residues: CASSYGRGHGTWGNEQFF. The CDR3 nucleotides are TGTGCCAGCAGTTATGGCAGGGGGCATGGAACTTGGGGCAATGAGCAGTTCTTC.

The gene calls are TRBV7-6 and TRBJ2-6; 9 bases are a match to TRBD2. V shed 4 bases and J 1 base; nucleotides not matched to a gene: 5. The germline V gene has CDR1 SGHVS and CDR2 FNYEAQ. The CDR3 is 17 residues long. CDR3 DNA: TGTGCCAGCAGCTCGCCGGGACTAGCTTCTGGGGCCAACGTCCTGACTTTC. Protein sequence: CASSSPGLASGANVLTF.

The chain joins TRBV7-9 to TRBJ2-7, with no clear D. Germline-derived CDR1 and CDR2 are SEHNR and FQNEAQ (reference sequence). CDR3 length equals 12 residues. V lost 5 bases and J 5 bases, leaving 10 bases between the germline ends. In nucleotides, the CDR3 is TGTGCCAGCAGCGGGGTGACCGACGAGCAGTACTTC. Its protein is CASSGVTDEQYF.

The V and J genes are TRBV7-2 and TRBJ2-1; possible D gene TRBD2, 5 bases. Trimming removed 2 bases from V and 6 bases from J, with 14 bases in between. Germline V gives CDR1 SGHTA, CDR2 FQGNSA. CDR3 length equals 15 residues. CDR3 sequence: CASSLTWFRGNEQFF. The DNA for the CDR3 is TGTGCCAGCAGCTTAACTTGGTTCCGGGGCAATGAGCAGTTCTTC.

Written as DNA, the CDR3 is TGCGCCAGCAGTCACCAGCGGGGGGAGTCTAATTCACCCCTCCACTTT. This sequence encodes CASSHQRGESNSPLHF. The chain combines TRBV23-1 with TRBJ1-6, with D possibly matching TRBD1 (5 bases). TRBV23-1 is an ORF, with its function uncertain. V was clipped by 3 bases and J by 6 bases, with 15 bases between them. The CDR3 has 16 residues.